This TCR beta chain is drawn from a study of Ad26.COV2.S vaccination and SARS-CoV-2 variants. Treatment noted: roughly 18 received Ad26.COV2.S at low or high dose, single or two shots; a few received placebo; per-sample allocation not given. Day 63 after the first vaccine or placebo injection was the time point for sampling. CDR3 length: 15 residues. Germline CDR1 and CDR2: MNHEY and SVGAGI. V dropped 6 bases and J dropped 4 bases, with 18 bases sitting between them. TCRdb keeps only in-frame clones here, not all; method: immunoSEQ multiplex PCR. This sample has roughly 420,000 clones, with 75% to 90% found just once.

This rearrangement joins TRBV6-5 to TRBJ1-2, with D maybe TRBD1 (6 bases). The sequencing here drew on peripheral blood, taken in a trial of Ad26.COV2.S vaccine versus placebo. This TCR was sampled from a person aged 18 to 65 who received the Ad26.COV2.S COVID-19 vaccine or a placebo. DNA of the CDR3: TGTGCCAGCAGCCCAGGACAGCCGTCCACCTATGGCTACACCTTC. Protein sequence: CASSPGQPSTYGYTF.